The TCR beta chain described here comes from a study of cytomegalovirus exposure and HLA in healthy donors. Overall study results and limits: In a later analysis, parvovirus B19, influenza, CMV and Epstein-Barr virus appeared linked to several top co-occurrence clusters. Overall, about 160 TCR beta chains were annotated as cytomegalovirus-associated.

Remarks on this clone: Antigen unknown.

Use of 60 Vbeta and 13 Jbeta primers characterized the PCR. Profiled with immunoSEQ multiplex PCR; TCRdb holds only in-frame clones, not every one. This sample yields 110,000 or so clones, of which over 60% are seen a single time; over 9.5% belongs to the top ten. This CDR3 is built from 13 residues. Germline V lookup: CDR1 MNHEY, CDR2 SVGAGI. The junction had 7 bases not matched to a gene; V was cut back by 2 bases and J by 10 bases. This TCR was recovered from a middle-aged man in good health and CMV-seropositive. Sequencing was performed on PBMCs. The V call is TRBV6-5, the J call TRBJ1-1; 7 bases are shared with TRBD1. The CDR3 DNA follows: TGTGCCAGCAGTTACAAGACAGGGCTCGGAGCTTTCTTT. Protein: CASSYKTGLGAFF.